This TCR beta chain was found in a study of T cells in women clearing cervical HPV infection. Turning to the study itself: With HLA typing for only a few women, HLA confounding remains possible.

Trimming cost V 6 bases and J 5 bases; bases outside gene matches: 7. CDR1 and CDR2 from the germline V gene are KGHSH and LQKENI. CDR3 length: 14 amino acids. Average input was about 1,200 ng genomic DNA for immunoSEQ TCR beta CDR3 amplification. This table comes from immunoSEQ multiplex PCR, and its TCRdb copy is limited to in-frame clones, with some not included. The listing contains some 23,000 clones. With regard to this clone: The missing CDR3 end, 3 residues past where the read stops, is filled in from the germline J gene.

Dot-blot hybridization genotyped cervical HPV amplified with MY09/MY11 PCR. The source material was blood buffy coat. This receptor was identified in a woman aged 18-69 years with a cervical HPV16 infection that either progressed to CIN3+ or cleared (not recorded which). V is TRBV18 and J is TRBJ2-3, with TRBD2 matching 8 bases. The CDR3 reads CASSRTSGIDTQYF. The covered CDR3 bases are TGTGCCAGCTCGCGAACTAGCGGAATAGATACG.